Following are 18 T cell receptor beta chains from one sample sequenced in a study of cytomegalovirus exposure and HLA in healthy donors. This table comes from immunoSEQ multiplex PCR, and its TCRdb copy is limited to in-frame clones, with some not included. The data show over 250,000 clones, about nine tenths seen once. Specimen: PBMCs. Receptors originate from a woman aged 25 to 39 in good health and CMV-seropositive.

The chain joins TRBV14 to TRBJ2-7, with D maybe TRBD1 (5 bases). Germline loops: CDR1 SGHDN, CDR2 FVKESK. V was trimmed by 6 bases and J by 6 bases, leaving 15 bases between them. This CDR3 is 13 amino acids long. In DNA, the CDR3 is TGTGCCAGCAGACCACAGGCAGTATCCGAGCAGTACTTC. Its protein product is CASRPQAVSEQYF.

This chain links TRBV7-2 with TRBJ1-4, with D possibly TRBD1 on 5 matching bases. Per the germline V gene, CDR1 is SGHTA and CDR2 is FQGNSA. CDR3 length: 13 residues. The germline V and J ends were trimmed by 5 bases and 14 bases, with 18 bases remaining between them. The CDR3 region has the DNA TGTGCCAGCAGCGTTTGGGACGCCCGAAAGCTGTTTTTT. It translates to CASSVWDARKLFF.

The chain combines TRBV6-5 with TRBJ2-1; D perhaps matches TRBD1 (5 bases). Germline V lookup: CDR1 MNHEY, CDR2 SVGAGI. The CDR3 contains 14 residues. The V end was cut by 3 bases, the J end by 10 bases, with 16 bases between. The CDR3 DNA reads TGTGCCAGCAGTTATCGGGTTAGGGGCAGCGAGCAGTTCTTC. Its translation: CASSYRVRGSEQFF.

The chain combines TRBV7-8 with TRBJ1-2; 7 bases line up with TRBD1. With V trimmed by 5 bases and J by 8 bases, 14 bases remained unmatched. CDR1 is SGHVS, CDR2 FQNEAQ, per germline. The CDR3 length is 15 residues. CDR3 nucleotides: TGTGCCAGCAGCCCCCGGGACAGCCTAACTTCAGGCTACACCTTC. It codes for CASSPRDSLTSGYTF.

This sequence joins TRBV27 and TRBJ1-6; D might be TRBD1 (6 bases). CDR1 is MNHEY and CDR2 is SMNVEV in the germline V gene (reference sequence). This CDR3 has 14 amino acids. V was cut by 2 bases and J by 14 bases, with 16 bases left in between. CDR3 coding DNA: TGTGCCAGCAGTTTAACAGGGTCTTATGGCACCCTCCACTTT. Amino acid sequence: CASSLTGSYGTLHF.

The chain is built from TRBV5-1 and TRBJ2-1, with 9 bases aligning to TRBD1. CDR3 size: 15 residues. The trim removed 3 bases at V and 3 bases at J, leaving 4 bases unmatched. Germline V CDR1 and CDR2: SGHRS, YFSETQ. The CDR3: CASSWGDRDYNEQFF. CDR3 nucleotide sequence: TGCGCCAGCAGCTGGGGGGACAGGGACTACAATGAGCAGTTCTTC. The full variable domain, with the rest looked up from reference TRBV5-1 and TRBJ2-1, is KAGVTQTPRYLIKTRGQQVTLSCSPISGHRSVSWYQQTPGQGLQFLFEYFSETQRNKGNFPGRFSGRQFSNSRSEMNVSTLELGDSALYLCASSWGDRDYNEQFFGPGTRLTVL.

This clone was counted once. The chain has TRBV28 and TRBJ1-5, with 7 bases matching TRBD1. The CDR3 runs to 15 residues. The ends lost 6 bases at V and 7 bases at J; junction bases unmatched: 12. CDR1 and CDR2 from the germline V gene are MDHEN and SYDVKM. CDR3 region: CASRKTGAGGQPQHF. In DNA, the CDR3 is TGTGCCAGCAGGAAAACAGGGGCCGGCGGACAGCCCCAGCATTTT.

The rearrangement links TRBV2 to TRBJ1-5; D not resolved. There are 14 residues in the CDR3. V was trimmed by 7 bases and J by 2 bases, leaving 12 bases between them. Germline values: CDR1 SNHLY, CDR2 FYNNEI. CDR3 sequence: CASTTRRGNQPQHF. The CDR3 DNA is TGTGCCAGCACCACCCGAAGGGGCAATCAGCCCCAGCATTTT.

The rearrangement uses TRBV15 and TRBJ1-5; D perhaps matches TRBD1 (5 bases). With 1 base removed from V and 5 bases from J, the gap between germline ends came to 9 bases. The CDR3 runs to 14 residues. Germline values: CDR1 LNHNV, CDR2 YYDKDF (reference sequence). CDR3 protein: CATSRGGRDQPQHF. The DNA for the CDR3 is TGTGCCACCAGCAGAGGGGGCAGGGATCAGCCCCAGCATTTT.

The rearrangement links TRBV7-2 to TRBJ2-7; D call uncertain. Germline V CDR1 and CDR2: SGHTA, FQGNSA. This CDR3 is built from 10 residues. V shed 4 bases and J shed 2 bases, with 0 bases lying between them. The CDR3 DNA is TGTGCCAGCAGCTCCTACGAGCAGTACTTC. Translated: CASSSYEQYF.

This chain connects TRBV18 to TRBJ1-2, with 7 bases fitting TRBD1. There are 12 residues in the CDR3. After removal of 6 bases from V and 8 bases from J, the junction contained 6 bases not matched to a gene. The germline gives CDR1 KGHSH, CDR2 LQKENI. In DNA, the CDR3 is TGTGCCAGCTCCCGACAGGGAGAAGGCTACACCTTC. Amino acids: CASSRQGEGYTF.

The gene calls are TRBV15 and TRBJ1-1, with 8 nucleotides matching TRBD1. The CDR3 runs to 12 residues. CDR1 and CDR2 (germline): LNHNV, YYDKDF (reference sequence). Losses at the gene ends were 8 bases for V and 3 bases for J; bases not matched to a gene: 2. The CDR3 is CATQGAHTEAFF. The CDR3 DNA follows: TGTGCCACCCAGGGGGCGCACACTGAAGCTTTCTTT.

The chain recombines TRBV6-5 with TRBJ1-3; D unresolved. Germline-derived CDR1 and CDR2 are MNHEY and SVGAGI. This CDR3 has 15 residues. V gave up 0 bases and J gave up 1 base, with 7 bases separating them. CDR3 region: CASSYSPASGNTIYF. The CDR3 DNA is TGTGCCAGCAGTTACTCGCCGGCGTCTGGAAACACCATATATTTT.

Here the CDR3 reads CASSLPTVKETQYF. The CDR3 DNA reads as TGTGCCAGCAGCTTACCGACAGTAAAAGAGACCCAGTACTTC. The chain uses TRBV5-6 and TRBJ2-5; a weak D match, TRBD1 (5 bases). CDR1 is SGHDT, CDR2 YYEEEE, per germline. This CDR3 comprises 14 residues. Between the trimmed V and J ends, which lost 2 bases and 3 bases, there was a span of 11 bases.

The chain combines TRBV9 with TRBJ1-5, with a possible D match to TRBD1 (6 bases). V was shortened by 3 bases and J by 0 bases, with 10 bases between the two germline ends. The CDR3 covers 15 residues. Germline lookup yields CDR1 SGDLS and CDR2 YYNGEE. CDR3 nucleotide sequence: TGTGCCAGCAGCGAGGACAGCTATAGCAATCAGCCCCAGCATTTT. It is translated as CASSEDSYSNQPQHF.

The rearrangement links TRBV7-2 to TRBJ2-7; TRBD2 agrees at 11 bases. V trimming: 6 bases; J trimming: 5 bases; junction bases outside the gene matches: 18. Germline CDR1 SGHTA, CDR2 FQGNSA. CDR3 length equals 18 residues. The CDR3 DNA follows: TGTGCCAGCAGACGCCAAGAACTAGCGGGGGCACCTGGCGACGAGCAGTACTTC. Protein product: CASRRQELAGAPGDEQYF. Full variable domain (outside the CDR3, taken from reference TRBV7-2 and TRBJ2-7): GAGVSQSPSNKVTEKGKDVELRCDPISGHTALYWYRQSLGQGLEFLIYFQGNSAPDKSGLPSDRFSAERTGGSVSTLTIQRTQQEDSAVYLCASRRQELAGAPGDEQYFGPGTRLTVT.

The chain couples TRBV5-3 to TRBJ2-2; maybe TRBD2 (5 bases). TRBV5-3 is an open reading frame, and its role is uncertain. The CDR3 extends over 12 amino acids. V was shortened by 5 bases and J by 3 bases, with 5 bases between the two germline ends. The CDR3 DNA is TGTGCCAGAAGGGACTACACCGGGGAGCTGTTTTTT. Amino acid sequence: CARRDYTGELFF.

DNA for the CDR3: TGTGCCACCAGCAGAGAGGGACAGTTATCCTACGAGCAGTACTTC. Protein: CATSREGQLSYEQYF. The chain combines TRBV15 with TRBJ2-7; the match to TRBD1 covers 7 bases. The CDR3 is 15 amino acids. Per germline, CDR1 LNHNV and CDR2 YYDKDF (reference sequence). V lost 0 bases and J lost 1; bases outside the gene matches: 3.